The next 3 T cell receptor beta chains were all read from a single sample in a study of T cells in Graves' hyperthyroidism and ophthalmopathy (dated by TCRdb to between 2018 and 2021). Libraries were prepared through multiplex PCR. The sequencer was an Illumina HiSeq 2000. The TCR beta CDR3 regions were amplified from RNA transcripts. For the first round of RT-PCR on the TCR CDR3, the HTBI primer set was used together with the Qiagen OneStep RT-PCR kit. Clones were called with MiXCR by TCRdb after fastp trimmed the public reads at Q25, and only in-frame beta chains were retained. Each CDR3 protein appears once, grouped with its most common genes and DNA. The sample profile shows about 380,000 distinct CDR3 sequences; approximately 15% of them were found once. The top ten hold around 20% of the sample. Input material: blood. These receptors were collected from a man aged 30 to 45 with Graves' hyperthyroidism that later progressed to Graves' ophthalmopathy.

There are many counts of this clonotype. CDR3 bases: TGTGCCAGCAGCTTGGAAGGACAGGGGGTGTACCAAGAGACCCAGTACTTC. Protein product: CASSLEGQGVYQETQYF. This sequence joins TRBV7-8 and TRBJ2-5, with 10 nucleotides matching TRBD1. The trim removed 3 bases at V and 0 bases at J, leaving 7 bases unmatched. The CDR3 runs to 17 residues. Germline values: CDR1 SGHVS, CDR2 FQNEAQ.

This clonotype came up a few times. V gene TRBV10-1 combines with J gene TRBJ1-6, with a weak D call TRBD1 (6 bases). Germline CDR1 is WNHNN and CDR2 is SYGVQD (reference sequence). The CDR3 length is 15 residues. With 3 bases removed from V and 5 bases from J, the gap between germline ends came to 11 bases. The CDR3 loop reads CASSEGQLHNSPLHF. In DNA form, the CDR3 reads TGCGCCAGCAGTGAAGGACAGTTGCATAATTCACCCCTCCACTTT.

This clonotype appeared many times. This sequence joins TRBV27 and TRBJ2-1; D is undetermined. Deletions cut 6 bases from V and 3 bases from J, with 15 bases between. Germline CDR1 MNHEY, CDR2 SMNVEV (reference sequence). This CDR3 is built from 15 residues. The CDR3, as DNA: TGTGCCAGCAGCATCAACTTCGAGAGCTACAATGAGCAGTTCTTC. Encoded protein: CASSINFESYNEQFF.